This T cell receptor (beta chain) stems from a study of response to subunit inactivated influenza vaccine. Study-level points and caveats: Authors suggested each seasonal influenza vaccination recruits few new T cells.

Comments on this clonotype: What it binds is not known.

Germline V gene data show CDR1 as SGHTA and CDR2 as FQGNSA. The CDR3 is 16 amino acids. Trimming stripped 1 base from V and 0 bases from J, with 10 bases between. TCRdb re-called the RT-PCR reads with MiXCR, one entry per CDR3 protein. The table records 450,000 to 600,000 distinct CDR3 sequences, approximately 7.6% of them present only once. The clonotype was recovered from a man between 50 and 69 years old who received an inactivated influenza vaccine. This chain uses TRBV7-2 with TRBJ1-5, with TRBD1 as a possible D gene (5 bases). The specimen was PBMCs from blood, collected around 25 months after vaccination. The DNA for the CDR3 is TGTGCCAGCAGCTTAGTAGGGGTGTATAGCAATCAGCCCCAGCATTTT. This translates into CASSLVGVYSNQPQHF.